This TCR beta chain was profiled in a study of control samples from healthy donors and cancer patients. CDR3 length equals 14 residues. V dropped 7 bases and J dropped 9; count of bases not matched to a gene: 11. Germline-derived CDR1 and CDR2 are SGHTA and FQGNSA. The assay was immunoSEQ multiplex PCR, and TCRdb's table has in-frame clones only and misses some. This sample has 120,000 or so clones, with roughly 87% found just once. The J gene is TRBJ2-1, the V gene TRBV7-2, with 8 bases identical to TRBD2. This clonotype originated in a man between 18 and 35 years old in good health. What was sequenced was blood. CDR3: CASTRGGRSSEQFF. CDR3 nucleotide sequence: TGTGCCAGCACGAGGGGCGGGAGGTCGAGTGAGCAGTTCTTC.